Following are 18 T cell receptor beta chains from one sample sequenced in a study of T cell repertoires in cytomegalovirus infection. A single record per CDR3 protein comes from TCRdb applying MiXCR to the reads. This sample has about half a million distinct CDR3 sequences, with 30% to 40% found just once. Their specific antigens are unknown. The starting material was cultured PBMCs, obtained from culture after CMV antigen stimulation. The origin of the receptors is a human donor in good health (CMV status not recorded). Some clones in this sample may be carry-over from other donors' samples.

The V and J genes are TRBV5-1 and TRBJ2-5; 9 positions agree with TRBD2. Germline V gene data show CDR1 as SGHRS and CDR2 as YFSETQ. After removal of 0 bases from V and 1 base from J, the junction contained 13 bases not matched to a gene. CDR3 size: 19 residues. CDR3 loop: CASSLELAGATQIQETQYF. CDR3 coding DNA: TGCGCCAGCAGCTTGGAACTAGCGGGCGCCACACAGATCCAAGAGACCCAGTACTTC.

The chain couples TRBV6-2 or TRBV6-3 to TRBJ1-5; maybe TRBD1 (5 bases). Germline V lookup: CDR1 MNHEY, CDR2 SVGEGT. CDR3 length: 14 amino acids. Trimming pared 4 bases from V and 7 bases from J, leaving 14 bases between. This chain's CDR3 is CASSLLRGGQPQHF. CDR3 in DNA: TGTGCCAGCAGTTTACTGAGGGGTGGACAGCCCCAGCATTTT.

The rearrangement joins TRBV20-1 to TRBJ2-3; D is unclear. From germline, CDR1 is DFQATT and CDR2 SNEGSKA (reference sequence). Deletions cut 5 bases from V and 1 base from J, with 13 bases between. The CDR3 covers 14 residues. CDR3 residues: CSALLVPGTDTQYF. The CDR3 coding sequence is TGCAGTGCTCTCCTAGTCCCTGGCACAGATACGCAGTATTTT.

V and J are TRBV5-4 and TRBJ1-1, with D possibly TRBD1 on 5 matching bases. The CDR3 totals 17 residues. V was cut by 4 bases and J by 0 bases, with 19 bases left in between. The germline CDR1 and CDR2 sequences are SGHNT and YYREEE (reference sequence). The CDR3: CASSPPLGGTMNTEAFF. CDR3 nucleotides: TGTGCCAGCAGCCCCCCTTTGGGCGGGACTATGAACACTGAAGCTTTCTTT.

The chain employs TRBV10-3 and TRBJ2-3; 7 nucleotides align to TRBD2. The V segment lost 2 bases and the J segment 6 bases; nucleotides outside the gene matches: 14. From germline, CDR1 is ENHRY and CDR2 SYGVKD. The CDR3 loop spans 17 amino acids. CDR3 coding DNA: TGTGCCATCAGTGAGCTAGCCTGGGCGGGAGTATGGGATACGCAGTATTTT. It yields the protein CAISELAWAGVWDTQYF.

This clonotype appeared a few times. The chain employs TRBV15 and TRBJ2-1, with TRBD2 identical over 8 bases. After removal of 0 bases from V and 3 bases from J, the junction contained 4 bases not matched to a gene. Germline CDR1 is LNHNV and CDR2 is YYDKDF (reference sequence). This CDR3 has 16 residues. CDR3 in DNA: TGTGCCACCAGCAGAGAGCGGGGGGTGGGCTACAATGAGCAGTTCTTC. Residues: CATSRERGVGYNEQFF.

The genes are TRBV5-4 and TRBJ2-3, with TRBD1 identical over 7 bases. The CDR3 sequence is 15 residues long. V lost 4 bases and J lost 2; bases outside the gene matches: 7. Germline V gives CDR1 SGHNT, CDR2 YYREEE (reference sequence). The CDR3 spells CASSVDRTTTDTQYF. The CDR3 DNA sequence: TGTGCCAGCAGCGTGGACAGGACAACCACAGATACGCAGTATTTT.

The gene calls are TRBV5-4 and TRBJ2-5; either TRBD1 or TRBD2 may fit D (5 bases each). The germline CDR1 and CDR2 sequences are SGHNT and YYREEE (reference sequence). The V end lost 4 bases, the J end lost 1 base, and 14 bases lay between the germline ends. The CDR3 totals 15 residues. The CDR3 loop reads CASSLRRGVQETQYF. The CDR3 DNA is TGTGCCAGCAGCCTCAGACGGGGCGTCCAAGAGACCCAGTACTTC.

This sequence joins TRBV11-2 and TRBJ2-3; 15 bases agree with TRBD2. With V trimmed by 8 bases and J by 5 bases, 11 bases remained unmatched. The germline V gene encodes CDR1 SGHAT and CDR2 FQNNGV. The CDR3 length is 17 residues. CDR3 coding DNA: TGTGCCAGCCGGACAGATGGACTAGCGGGAGGGGAAGATACGCAGTATTTT. Encoded protein: CASRTDGLAGGEDTQYF.

The table lists this clonotype with a few counts. V usage is TRBV12-3 or TRBV12-4 and J usage is TRBJ2-4; 9 positions match TRBD2. Trimming took 6 bases from V and 4 from J; bases not matched to a gene: 4. This CDR3 region has 14 residues. Here the CDR3 reads CASRFLAGKNIQYF. The CDR3 DNA reads TGTGCCAGCAGATTCCTAGCGGGGAAAAACATTCAGTACTTC.

A few counts support this clonotype. The V gene is TRBV28, the J gene TRBJ2-2, with D possibly being TRBD1 or TRBD2 (6 bases each). Per germline, CDR1 MDHEN and CDR2 SYDVKM. V gave up 4 bases and J gave up 5 bases, with 20 bases separating them. This CDR3 has 17 residues. The CDR3 region has the DNA TGTGCCAGCAGTTCGGACAGATCGGGACTTCCAACCGGGGAGCTGTTTTTT. It specifies CASSSDRSGLPTGELFF.

The genes are TRBV12-3 or TRBV12-4 and TRBJ1-1, with 7 nucleotides matching TRBD1. The CDR3 runs to 12 residues. J gave up 10 bases and V 1 base, and 3 bases lay outside the gene matches. CDR3 loop: CASSLGQGGAFF. In nucleotides, the CDR3 is TGTGCCAGCAGTTTAGGGCAGGGGGGAGCTTTCTTT.

This clonotype has at least ten counts. The chain joins TRBV7-2 to TRBJ2-1, with 10 positions matching TRBD2. Germline loops: CDR1 SGHTA, CDR2 FQGNSA. There are 14 residues in the CDR3. V dropped 5 bases and J dropped 5; count of bases not matched to a gene: 3. The CDR3 coding sequence is TGTGCCAGCAGCCCAGGACTAGCGGACAATGAGCAGTTCTTC. Its protein is CASSPGLADNEQFF.

This rearrangement joins TRBV4-3 to TRBJ1-1; D uncertain. Germline-derived CDR1 and CDR2 are LGHNA and YSLEER. V shed 0 bases and J shed 10 bases, with 15 bases lying between them. The CDR3 loop spans 14 amino acids. The CDR3 sequence is CASSQDLVLGGAFF. The CDR3 DNA sequence: TGCGCCAGCAGCCAAGATCTGGTCCTCGGCGGAGCTTTCTTT.

The sample holds a few counts of this clonotype. The CDR3 DNA is TGTGCCAGTAGTATCACCGGGACAGCAAACACTGAAGCTTTCTTT. Encoded protein: CASSITGTANTEAFF. The chain couples TRBV19 to TRBJ1-1; 7 bases are a match to TRBD1. Unmatched junction bases numbered 6, after V lost 3 bases and J lost 2 bases. Germline V lookup: CDR1 LNHDA, CDR2 SQIVND (reference sequence). The CDR3 has 15 amino acids. Full variable domain (remainder filled in from reference TRBV19 and TRBJ1-1): DGGITQSPKYLFRKEGQNVTLSCEQNLNHDAMYWYRQDPGQGLRLIYYSQIVNDFQKGDIAEGYSVSREKKESFPLTVTSAQKNPTAFYLCASSITGTANTEAFFGQGTRLTVV.

This sequence joins TRBV11-2 and TRBJ2-1, with 8 nucleotides matching TRBD1. Germline V CDR1 and CDR2: SGHAT, FQNNGV. Trimming cost V 5 bases and J 9 bases; bases outside gene matches: 3. The length of the CDR3 is 12 residues. CDR3 sequence reads: CASSAQGGEQFF. The CDR3 DNA sequence: TGTGCCAGCAGCGCACAGGGGGGTGAGCAGTTCTTC.

The chain combines TRBV5-4 with TRBJ1-2, with 8 bases lining up with TRBD1. The junction had 13 bases not matched to a gene; V was cut back by 4 bases and J by 5 bases. The CDR3 is 16 residues long. Germline values: CDR1 SGHNT, CDR2 YYREEE (reference sequence). The CDR3 nucleotides are TGTGCCAGCAGCCAGGGGGCCGGCGCCGGTGCTTATGGCTACACCTTC. Residues: CASSQGAGAGAYGYTF.

This clonotype was found a few times. V gene TRBV7-2 combines with J gene TRBJ2-1, with TRBD2 matching 8 bases. The CDR3 loop spans 15 amino acids. Looked up from germline, CDR1 is SGHTA and CDR2 is FQGNSA. J lost 6 bases, V lost 5 bases, and 9 bases had no gene match. The CDR3 here is CASSPSGLVLNEQFF. CDR3 DNA: TGTGCCAGCAGCCCCTCGGGACTAGTTCTCAATGAGCAGTTCTTC.